This entry lists 30 T cell receptor beta chains sequenced from one sample in a study of T cells in Graves' hyperthyroidism and ophthalmopathy. The investigators amplified TCR beta CDR3 regions from RNA transcripts. Primed by the HTBI set, a first-round RT-PCR was run on the TCR CDR3. In TCRdb, the multiplex PCR reads were re-called with MiXCR into one record per CDR3 protein. The sample comprises around 560,000 distinct CDR3 sequences, over 15% of which are singletons, and approximately 18% rests with the top ten. The material sequenced was blood. The source is a woman aged 18-30 years with Graves' hyperthyroidism.

The J gene is TRBJ1-2, the V gene TRBV27, with 7 positions matching TRBD1. Trimming at V came to 2 bases and at J to 6 bases, leaving 6 bases not matched to a gene. The CDR3 extends over 14 amino acids. Germline V lookup: CDR1 MNHEY, CDR2 SMNVEV (reference sequence). The CDR3 here is CASSLRDRVDGYTF. In DNA, the CDR3 is TGTGCCAGCAGTTTACGTGACAGGGTCGATGGCTACACCTTC.

This clonotype was seen only a few times. The chain has TRBV20-1 and TRBJ1-2, with 7 bases lining up with TRBD1. V trimming: 0 bases; J trimming: 6 bases; junction bases outside the gene matches: 13. CDR3 length equals 16 residues. Germline lookup yields CDR1 DFQATT and CDR2 SNEGSKA (reference sequence). The CDR3 coding sequence is TGCAGTGCTAGAGATCTGAGAACCGACAGGGACCATGGCTACACCTTC. It translates to CSARDLRTDRDHGYTF.

The table lists this clonotype with a few counts. CDR3: CASSSEPRTSGSRGAKNIQYF. CDR3 sequence (DNA): TGTGCCAGCAGTTCCGAGCCCCGGACTAGCGGGAGTAGGGGGGCCAAAAACATTCAGTACTTC. The chain recombines TRBV27 with TRBJ2-4; 13 nucleotides agree with TRBD2. The CDR3 loop spans 21 amino acids. CDR1 MNHEY and CDR2 SMNVEV come from the germline V gene (reference sequence). Germline trimming cut 4 bases from V and 1 base from J; bases unmatched to any gene: 16.

V gene TRBV18 combines with J gene TRBJ1-4, with 7 bases aligning to TRBD1. Germline V gene data show CDR1 as KGHSH and CDR2 as LQKENI. CDR3 size: 13 residues. V trimming: 5 bases; J trimming: 7 bases; junction bases outside the gene matches: 4. In nucleotides, the CDR3 is TGTGCCAGCTCATCGACAGGGACTGAAAAACTGTTTTTT. Residues: CASSSTGTEKLFF.

In its sample, this clonotype was seen many times. The CDR3 DNA is TGTGCCAGCATCAGGGACGATGGGTCACCCCTCCACTTT. As protein: CASIRDDGSPLHF. The chain employs TRBV2 and TRBJ1-6; TRBD1 might be the D (5 bases). This CDR3 has 13 amino acids. Trimming took 7 bases from V and 10 from J, leaving 14 bases between them. CDR1 is SNHLY, CDR2 FYNNEI, per germline.

V and J are TRBV6-2 or TRBV6-3 and TRBJ2-1, with D possibly matching TRBD2 (5 bases). The CDR3 totals 13 residues. Germline V gene data show CDR1 as MNHEY and CDR2 as SVGEGT. The V gene lost 2 bases and the J gene lost 12 bases, with 14 bases spanning the gap. CDR3 coding DNA: TGTGCCAGCAGTTACACGGGGAAGCCAGGGCAGTTCTTC. This translates into CASSYTGKPGQFF.

This chain connects TRBV7-9 to TRBJ1-2; 9 bases map to TRBD1. Trimming cost V 4 bases and J 4 bases; bases outside gene matches: 10. Germline V lookup: CDR1 SEHNR, CDR2 FQNEAQ (reference sequence). The CDR3 is 16 residues long. The CDR3 region has the DNA TGTGCCAGCAGCTCCGGGGTACAGGGGGCTTCCTATGGCTACACCTTC. Its protein product is CASSSGVQGASYGYTF.

The V gene is TRBV18, the J gene TRBJ2-2; maybe TRBD2 (5 bases). This CDR3 has 14 residues. Germline V gene lookup returns CDR1 KGHSH and CDR2 LQKENI. V lost 3 bases and J lost 3, with 8 bases in between. The CDR3 loop is CASSPILDTGELFF. The CDR3 DNA sequence: TGTGCCAGCTCACCGATACTAGACACCGGGGAGCTGTTTTTT.

This clonotype was observed a handful of times. The chain links TRBV29-1 to TRBJ2-5; 8 nucleotides agree with TRBD1. CDR1 and CDR2 from the germline V gene are SQVTM and ANQGSEA. The CDR3 loop spans 15 amino acids. The trim removed 6 bases at V and 2 bases at J, leaving 11 bases unmatched. The CDR3 is CSVGSGTGRQETQYF. The CDR3, as DNA: TGCAGCGTCGGATCCGGGACAGGCCGACAAGAGACCCAGTACTTC.

This clonotype was counted between two and nine times. The chain recombines TRBV20-1 with TRBJ1-5; possible D gene TRBD1, 6 bases. CDR1 and CDR2 (germline): DFQATT, SNEGSKA (reference sequence). Trimming left V 1 base short and J 2 bases short, with 12 bases between. CDR3 length: 15 residues. Written as DNA, the CDR3 is TGCAGTGCTAGAGGAAGGGGGTCCGGCAATCAGCCCCAGCATTTT. This gives the protein CSARGRGSGNQPQHF.

This chain connects TRBV6-2 or TRBV6-3 to TRBJ2-4; TRBD2 aligns across 12 bases. The CDR3 totals 17 residues. The V gene end was trimmed by 5 bases and the J gene end by 0 bases; junction bases not matched to a gene: 5. Germline V gene lookup returns CDR1 MNHEY and CDR2 SVGEGT. The CDR3 region is CASSELAGGLAKNIQYF. The CDR3 DNA follows: TGTGCCAGCAGTGAGCTAGCGGGAGGGCTAGCCAAAAACATTCAGTACTTC.

This clonotype was observed at least ten times. The gene calls are TRBV12-3 or TRBV12-4 and TRBJ1-1, with 7 bases aligning to TRBD1. This CDR3 is built from 15 residues. J lost 3 bases, V lost 5 bases, and 9 bases had no gene match. CDR3 region: CASSAETGEDTEAFF. As DNA, the CDR3 is TGTGCCAGCAGTGCCGAAACAGGGGAAGACACTGAAGCTTTCTTT.

This clonotype was recorded at least ten times. The rearrangement joins TRBV2 to TRBJ1-5; tentatively, D is TRBD1 (5 bases). V shed 2 bases and J shed 0 bases, with 11 bases lying between them. The germline V gene encodes CDR1 SNHLY and CDR2 FYNNEI. This CDR3 region has 16 residues. The CDR3 nucleotides read TGTGCCAGCAGTGAAAGACAGCCGTATAGCAATCAGCCCCAGCATTTT. Its translation is CASSERQPYSNQPQHF. The variable domain in full, completed from reference TRBV2 and TRBJ1-5, reads EPEVTQTPSHQVTQMGQEVILRCVPISNHLYFYWYRQILGQKVEFLVSFYNNEISEKSEIFDDQFSVERPDGSNFTLKIRSTKLEDSAMYFCASSERQPYSNQPQHFGDGTRLSIL.

This clonotype was seen a handful of times. The J gene is TRBJ1-1, the V gene TRBV19; D unclear. Germline values: CDR1 LNHDA, CDR2 SQIVND (reference sequence). Trimming cost V 3 bases and J 0 bases, with 5 bases left between them. The CDR3 runs to 13 residues. The DNA for the CDR3 is TGTGCCAGTAGTATTACCCTGAACACTGAAGCTTTCTTT. This translates into CASSITLNTEAFF.

This clonotype was recorded many times. V is TRBV28 and J is TRBJ2-3, with no clear D. Germline CDR1 is MDHEN and CDR2 is SYDVKM. The CDR3 spans 12 residues. V lost 7 bases and J lost 7, with 12 bases in between. CDR3 protein: CASTTIRNTQYF. The CDR3 DNA reads as TGTGCCAGCACCACCATCCGTAATACGCAGTATTTT.

This clonotype was counted at least ten times. V gene TRBV14 combines with J gene TRBJ2-7, with unresolved D. Germline-derived CDR1 and CDR2 are SGHDN and FVKESK. CDR3 length equals 13 residues. Trimming stripped 1 base from V and 5 bases from J, with 9 bases between. The chain's CDR3 is CASSQGLWDEQYF. The CDR3 bases are TGTGCCAGCAGCCAAGGTCTCTGGGACGAGCAGTACTTC.

In its sample, this clonotype was seen many times. The gene calls are TRBV5-1 and TRBJ2-7, with 11 positions matching TRBD2. This CDR3 has 14 residues. Germline V lookup: CDR1 SGHRS, CDR2 YFSETQ. After removal of 9 bases from V and 3 bases from J, the junction contained 8 bases not matched to a gene. The chain's CDR3 is CANPVAGGLYEQYF. CDR3 nucleotide sequence: TGCGCCAACCCCGTAGCGGGAGGGCTCTACGAGCAGTACTTC.

In this sample, this clonotype turned up a few times. The chain combines TRBV20-1 with TRBJ1-5, with unresolved D. Germline V gene data show CDR1 as DFQATT and CDR2 as SNEGSKA (reference sequence). The CDR3 spans 15 residues. Deletions cut 1 base from V and 0 bases from J, with 10 bases between. This chain's CDR3 is CSARGAVSSNQPQHF. The CDR3 DNA reads as TGCAGTGCTAGAGGGGCAGTTTCTAGCAATCAGCCCCAGCATTTT.

Ten or more counts support this clonotype. The chain uses TRBV24-1 and TRBJ2-1, with a possible D match to TRBD1 (5 bases). The CDR3 length is 12 residues. The V end was cut by 3 bases, the J end by 8 bases, with 7 bases between. Germline V gene sequence: CDR1 KGHDR, CDR2 SFDVKD. The CDR3 DNA sequence: TGTGCCACCAGTGATACGACAGATGAGCAGTTCTTC. This sequence encodes CATSDTTDEQFF.

This clonotype was recorded a few times. The gene calls are TRBV5-1 and TRBJ2-7; 12 bases are shared with TRBD2. CDR1 is SGHRS and CDR2 is YFSETQ in the germline V gene. Trimming took 3 bases from V and 4 from J; bases not matched to a gene: 5. The CDR3 has 15 amino acids. The CDR3 loop reads CASSSGLAGLYEQYF. Here the CDR3 DNA reads TGCGCCAGCAGCTCGGGACTAGCGGGTCTGTACGAGCAGTACTTC. Combining the CDR3 with reference TRBV5-1 and TRBJ2-7 gives the whole variable domain KAGVTQTPRYLIKTRGQQVTLSCSPISGHRSVSWYQQTPGQGLQFLFEYFSETQRNKGNFPGRFSGRQFSNSRSEMNVSTLELGDSALYLCASSSGLAGLYEQYFGPGTRLTVT.

This clonotype occurred a few times. With a much larger clone just one base away, this may be a read error. V and J are TRBV6-5 and TRBJ1-1, with unresolved D. The CDR3 covers 12 residues. The V gene's germline CDR1 is MNHEY and CDR2 SVGAGI. CDR3 nucleotides: TGTGCCAGCAGTGACTCGAACACTGAAGCTTTCTTT. Its translation: CASSDSNTEAFF.

This clonotype was observed many times. DNA for the CDR3: TGCAGTGGAGCGAACTATGGCTACACCTTC. It yields the protein CSGANYGYTF. The V gene is TRBV20-1, the J gene TRBJ1-2, with no clear D. This CDR3 comprises 10 residues. V lost 7 bases and J 2 bases, leaving 5 bases between the germline ends. Germline lookup yields CDR1 DFQATT and CDR2 SNEGSKA (reference sequence).

There are many counts of this clonotype. The rearrangement links TRBV3-1 to TRBJ1-5; D is unclear. V shed 1 base and J shed 4 bases, with 8 bases lying between them. Germline V gene sequence: CDR1 LGHDT, CDR2 YNNKEL (reference sequence). This CDR3 is 14 amino acids long. CDR3 sequence: CASSQGPLNQPQHF. DNA of the CDR3: TGTGCCAGCAGCCAAGGACCCTTAAATCAGCCCCAGCATTTT.

Ten or more counts support this clonotype. This chain uses TRBV13 with TRBJ1-2, with a tentative D call TRBD1 (6 bases). CDR3 length: 14 residues. Germline CDR1 and CDR2: PRHDT and FYEKMQ (reference sequence). V was pared by 5 bases and J by 2 bases, with 12 bases between. Here the CDR3 DNA reads TGTGCCAGCAGCGTTTACAGGGAAAACTATGGCTACACCTTC. As protein: CASSVYRENYGYTF.

The chain recombines TRBV5-1 with TRBJ2-7, with D possibly matching TRBD1 (5 bases). The CDR3 totals 14 residues. The germline gives CDR1 SGHRS, CDR2 YFSETQ. The V end was cut by 4 bases, the J end by 8 bases, with 19 bases between. CDR3 region: CASSLQGESTKQYF. The CDR3 DNA sequence: TGCGCCAGCAGCCTCCAAGGGGAATCTACGAAGCAGTACTTC.

This clonotype was observed at least ten times. The CDR3 is CASSLQGSTDTQYF. The CDR3, as DNA: TGCGCCAGCAGCTTGCAAGGCAGCACAGATACGCAGTATTTT. This chain uses TRBV5-1 with TRBJ2-3, with D uncertain. CDR3 length equals 14 residues. Germline assignment: CDR1 SGHRS and CDR2 YFSETQ. V was shortened by 1 base and J by 0 bases, with 6 bases between the two germline ends.

This rearrangement joins TRBV10-1 to TRBJ2-7, with D hard to call. The CDR3 sequence is 14 residues long. V dropped 0 bases and J dropped 4 bases, with 10 bases sitting between them. Germline assignment: CDR1 WNHNN and CDR2 SYGVQD (reference sequence). CDR3 in DNA: TGCGCCAGCAGTGAGTCGAGACGGTCGTACGAGCAGTACTTC. It translates to CASSESRRSYEQYF.

The rearrangement joins TRBV6-5 to TRBJ2-7, with a weak D call TRBD1 (5 bases). CDR3 size: 19 residues. CDR1 and CDR2 (germline): MNHEY, SVGAGI. The V and J ends lost 0 bases and 0 bases respectively, with 21 bases between them. CDR3 region: CASSYSMEKTGTFSYEQYF. CDR3 coding DNA: TGTGCCAGCAGTTACTCGATGGAAAAAACAGGAACCTTCTCCTACGAGCAGTACTTC.

This clonotype was seen many times. The CDR3 DNA is TGTGCCAGCAGTGTTAGACTAGCGGGAGTTTCTAATGAGCAGTTCTTC. Its protein is CASSVRLAGVSNEQFF. V gene TRBV27 combines with J gene TRBJ2-1; 12 nucleotides line up with TRBD2. After removal of 5 bases from V and 7 bases from J, the junction contained 9 bases not matched to a gene. Germline loops: CDR1 MNHEY, CDR2 SMNVEV (reference sequence). The CDR3 spans 16 residues.

This clonotype was detected ten times or more. This chain connects TRBV7-9 to TRBJ2-2, with no clear D. V lost 0 bases and J 5 bases, leaving 4 bases between the germline ends. This CDR3 is built from 13 residues. Germline CDR1 and CDR2: SEHNR and FQNEAQ (reference sequence). The DNA of the CDR3 is TGTGCCAGCAGCTTAGCAAGAACCGGGGAGCTGTTTTTT. Residues: CASSLARTGELFF.